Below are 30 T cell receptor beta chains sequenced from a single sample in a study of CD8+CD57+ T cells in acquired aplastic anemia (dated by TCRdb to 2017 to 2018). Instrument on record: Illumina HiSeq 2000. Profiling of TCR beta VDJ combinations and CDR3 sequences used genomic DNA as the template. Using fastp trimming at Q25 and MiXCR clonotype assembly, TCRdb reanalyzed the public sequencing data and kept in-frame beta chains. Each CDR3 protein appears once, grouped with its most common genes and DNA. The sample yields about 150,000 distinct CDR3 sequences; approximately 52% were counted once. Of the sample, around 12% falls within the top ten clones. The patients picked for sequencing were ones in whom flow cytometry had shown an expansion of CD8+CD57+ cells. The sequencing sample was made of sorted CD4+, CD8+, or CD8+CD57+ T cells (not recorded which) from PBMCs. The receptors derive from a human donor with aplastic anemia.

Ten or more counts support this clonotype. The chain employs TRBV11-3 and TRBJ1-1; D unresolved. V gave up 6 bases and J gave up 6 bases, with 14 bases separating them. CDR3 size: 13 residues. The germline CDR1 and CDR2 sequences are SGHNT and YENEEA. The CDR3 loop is CASSMVGEPEAFF. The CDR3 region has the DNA TGTGCCAGCAGTATGGTGGGAGAGCCTGAAGCTTTCTTT.

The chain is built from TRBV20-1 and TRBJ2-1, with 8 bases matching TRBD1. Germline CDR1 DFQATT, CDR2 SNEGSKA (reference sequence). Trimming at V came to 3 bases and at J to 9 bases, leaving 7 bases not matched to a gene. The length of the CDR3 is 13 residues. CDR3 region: CSASRGRVSEQFF. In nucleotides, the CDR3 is TGCAGTGCTAGCAGGGGGCGAGTAAGTGAGCAGTTCTTC.

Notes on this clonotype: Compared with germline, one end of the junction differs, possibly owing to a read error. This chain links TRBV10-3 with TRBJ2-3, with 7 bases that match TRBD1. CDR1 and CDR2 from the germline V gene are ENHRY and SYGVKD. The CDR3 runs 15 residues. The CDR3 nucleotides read TGTGCCAGCAGTTACGACAGGGAAGTAACGGATACGCAGTATTTT. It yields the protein CASSYDREVTDTQYF.

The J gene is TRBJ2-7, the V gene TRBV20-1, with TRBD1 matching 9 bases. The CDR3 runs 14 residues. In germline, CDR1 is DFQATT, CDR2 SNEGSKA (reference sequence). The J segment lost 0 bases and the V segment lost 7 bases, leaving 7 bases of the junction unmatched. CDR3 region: CSVLGQGSSYEQYV. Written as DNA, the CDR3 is TGCAGTGTCCTTGGACAGGGGAGCTCCTACGAGCAGTACGTC.

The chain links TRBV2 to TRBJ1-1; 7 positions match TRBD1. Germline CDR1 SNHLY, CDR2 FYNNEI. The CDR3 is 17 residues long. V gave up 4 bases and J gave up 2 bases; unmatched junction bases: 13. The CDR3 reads CASSGDRVYPYNTEAFF. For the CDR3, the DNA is TGTGCCAGCAGTGGCGACAGGGTCTACCCCTACAACACTGAAGCTTTCTTT.

The CDR3 sequence is CASSKRGSTDTQYF. The CDR3 nucleotides read TGTGCCAGCAGCAAGCGGGGGAGCACAGATACGCAGTATTTT. J is TRBJ2-3 and V is TRBV9; TRBD2 matches at 8 bases. CDR1 is SGDLS, CDR2 YYNGEE, per germline. The V and J ends lost 4 bases and 0 bases, in that order; junction bases with no gene match: 1. The CDR3 spans 14 residues.

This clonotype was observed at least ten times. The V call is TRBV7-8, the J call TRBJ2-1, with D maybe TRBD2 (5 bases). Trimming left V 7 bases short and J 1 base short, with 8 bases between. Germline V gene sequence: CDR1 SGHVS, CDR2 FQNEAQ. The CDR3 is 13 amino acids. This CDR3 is CASTPGSYNEQFF. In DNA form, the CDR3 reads TGTGCCAGCACACCGGGGTCCTACAATGAGCAGTTCTTC.

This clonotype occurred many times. The DNA of the CDR3 is TGTGCCAGTAGTGGATGGGACAGGGTGGACGAGCAGTACTTC. It specifies CASSGWDRVDEQYF. The chain recombines TRBV19 with TRBJ2-7; TRBD1 aligns across 9 bases. The CDR3 extends over 14 amino acids. V gave up 5 bases and J gave up 5 bases; unmatched junction bases: 7. Germline V lookup: CDR1 LNHDA, CDR2 SQIVND (reference sequence). The full variable domain, with the rest looked up from reference TRBV19 and TRBJ2-7, is DGGITQSPKYLFRKEGQNVTLSCEQNLNHDAMYWYRQDPGQGLRLIYYSQIVNDFQKGDIAEGYSVSREKKESFPLTVTSAQKNPTAFYLCASSGWDRVDEQYFGPGTRLTVT.

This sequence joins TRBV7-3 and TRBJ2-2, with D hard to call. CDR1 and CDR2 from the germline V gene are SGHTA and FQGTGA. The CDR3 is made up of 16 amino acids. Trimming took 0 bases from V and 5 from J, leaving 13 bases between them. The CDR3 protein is CASSLTKGSRTGELFF. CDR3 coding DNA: TGTGCCAGCAGCTTAACGAAAGGTAGCCGGACCGGGGAGCTGTTTTTT.

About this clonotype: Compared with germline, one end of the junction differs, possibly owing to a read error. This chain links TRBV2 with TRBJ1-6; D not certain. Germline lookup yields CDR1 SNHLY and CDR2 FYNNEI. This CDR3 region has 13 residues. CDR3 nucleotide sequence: TGTGCCAGCAGTGATAGTCCGGGTAGACCCCTCCATTTT. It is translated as CASSDSPGRPLHF.

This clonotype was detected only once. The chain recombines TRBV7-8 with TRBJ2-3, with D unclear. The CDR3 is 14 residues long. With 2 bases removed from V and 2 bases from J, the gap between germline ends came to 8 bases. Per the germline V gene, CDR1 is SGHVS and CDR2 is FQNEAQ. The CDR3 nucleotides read TGTGCCAGCAGCTTATCAGCAGTCACAGATACGCAGTATTTT. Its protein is CASSLSAVTDTQYF.

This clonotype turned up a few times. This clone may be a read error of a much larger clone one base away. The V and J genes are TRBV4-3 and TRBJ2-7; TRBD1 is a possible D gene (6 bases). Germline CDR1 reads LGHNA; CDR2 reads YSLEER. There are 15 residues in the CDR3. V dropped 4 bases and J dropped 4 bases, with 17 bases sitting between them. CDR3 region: CASSPGVRGRYEQYF. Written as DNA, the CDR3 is TGCGCCAGCAGCCCAGGGGTCCGGGGCCGATACGAGCAGTACTTC.

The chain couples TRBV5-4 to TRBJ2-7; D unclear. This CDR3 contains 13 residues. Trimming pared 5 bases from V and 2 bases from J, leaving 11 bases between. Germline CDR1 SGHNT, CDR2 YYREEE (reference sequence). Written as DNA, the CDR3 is TGTGCCAGCAGTATTTCAGTGACCTACGAGCAGTACTTC. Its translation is CASSISVTYEQYF.

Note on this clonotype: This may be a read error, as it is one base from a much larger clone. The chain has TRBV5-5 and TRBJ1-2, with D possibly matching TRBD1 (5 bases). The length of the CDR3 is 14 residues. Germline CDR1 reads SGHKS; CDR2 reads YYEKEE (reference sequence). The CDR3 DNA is TGTGCCAGCAGCTACGGGGCGCAGAACTATGGCTTCACCTTC. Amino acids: CASSYGAQNYGFTF.

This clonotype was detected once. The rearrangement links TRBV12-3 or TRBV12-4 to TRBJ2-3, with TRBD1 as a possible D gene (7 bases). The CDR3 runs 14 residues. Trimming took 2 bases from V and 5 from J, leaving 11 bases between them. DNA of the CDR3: TGTGCCAGCAGTTTATCAGGGGGAGGAGATACGCAGTATTTT. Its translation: CASSLSGGGDTQYF.

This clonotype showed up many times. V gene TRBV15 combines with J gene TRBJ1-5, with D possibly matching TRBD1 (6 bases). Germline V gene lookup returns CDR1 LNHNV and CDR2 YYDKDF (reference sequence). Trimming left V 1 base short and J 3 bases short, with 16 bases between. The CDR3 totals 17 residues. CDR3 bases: TGTGCCACCAGCAGAGGGGCCGACAGGATGGCCAATCAGCCCCAGCATTTT. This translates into CATSRGADRMANQPQHF.

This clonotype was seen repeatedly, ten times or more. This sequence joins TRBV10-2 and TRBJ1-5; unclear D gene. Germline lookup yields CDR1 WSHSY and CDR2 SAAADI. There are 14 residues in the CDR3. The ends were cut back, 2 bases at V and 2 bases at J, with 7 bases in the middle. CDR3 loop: CASSEGVRNQPQHF. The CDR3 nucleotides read TGCGCCAGCAGTGAGGGGGTCCGCAATCAGCCCCAGCATTTT.

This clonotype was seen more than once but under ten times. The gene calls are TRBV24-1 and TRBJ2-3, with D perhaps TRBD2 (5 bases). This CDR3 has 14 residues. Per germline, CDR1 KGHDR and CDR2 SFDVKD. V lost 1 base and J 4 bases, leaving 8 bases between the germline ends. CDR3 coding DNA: TGTGCCACCAGTGATTTTCCGAGGGCAGATACGCAGTATTTT. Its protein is CATSDFPRADTQYF.

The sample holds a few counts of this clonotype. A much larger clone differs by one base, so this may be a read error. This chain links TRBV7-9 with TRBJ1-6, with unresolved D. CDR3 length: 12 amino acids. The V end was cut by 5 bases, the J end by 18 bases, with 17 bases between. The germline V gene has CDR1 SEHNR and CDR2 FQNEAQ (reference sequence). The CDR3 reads CASSADPSPSHF. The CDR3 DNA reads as TGTGCCAGCAGCGCGGACCCATCCCCATCCCACTTT.

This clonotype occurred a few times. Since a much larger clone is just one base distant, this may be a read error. Here the CDR3 reads CSARLLAGDYNEQSF. DNA for the CDR3: TGCAGTGCTAGACTACTAGCGGGGGATTACAATGAGCAGTCCTTC. The rearrangement links TRBV20-1 to TRBJ2-1; 11 bases fit TRBD2. The CDR3 loop spans 15 amino acids. The V gene's germline CDR1 is DFQATT and CDR2 SNEGSKA (reference sequence).

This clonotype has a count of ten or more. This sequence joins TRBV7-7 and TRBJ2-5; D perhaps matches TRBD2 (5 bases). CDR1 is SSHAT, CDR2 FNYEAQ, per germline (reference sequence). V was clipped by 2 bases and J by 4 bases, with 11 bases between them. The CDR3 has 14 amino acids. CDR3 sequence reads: CASSLRREGETQYF. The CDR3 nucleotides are TGTGCCAGCAGCTTAAGACGGGAAGGAGAGACCCAGTACTTC.

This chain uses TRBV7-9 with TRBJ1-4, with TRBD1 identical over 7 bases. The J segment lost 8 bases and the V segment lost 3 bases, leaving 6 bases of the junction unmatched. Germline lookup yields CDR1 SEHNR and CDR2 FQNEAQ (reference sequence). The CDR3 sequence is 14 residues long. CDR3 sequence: CASSFGQGVEKLFF. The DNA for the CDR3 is TGTGCCAGCAGCTTTGGGCAGGGGGTCGAAAAACTGTTTTTT.

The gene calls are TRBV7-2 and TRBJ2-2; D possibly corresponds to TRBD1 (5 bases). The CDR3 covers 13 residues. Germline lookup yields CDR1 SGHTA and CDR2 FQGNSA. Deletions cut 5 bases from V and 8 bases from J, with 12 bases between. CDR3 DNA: TGTGCCAGCAGCGTCGACAGCATAGGGGAGCTGTTTTTT. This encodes CASSVDSIGELFF.

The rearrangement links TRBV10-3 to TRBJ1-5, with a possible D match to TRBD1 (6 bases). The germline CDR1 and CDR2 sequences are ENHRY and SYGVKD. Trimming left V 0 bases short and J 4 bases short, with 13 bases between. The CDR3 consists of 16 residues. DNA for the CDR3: TGTGCCATCAGTGAGTCTGGGGGGGCGGTGAATCAGCCCCAGCATTTT. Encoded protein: CAISESGGAVNQPQHF.

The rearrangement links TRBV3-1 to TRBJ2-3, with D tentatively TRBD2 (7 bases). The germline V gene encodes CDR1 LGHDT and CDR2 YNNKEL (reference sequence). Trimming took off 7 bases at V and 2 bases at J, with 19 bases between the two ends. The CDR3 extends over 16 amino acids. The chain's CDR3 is CASTWGGGPYTDTQYF. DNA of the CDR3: TGTGCCAGCACCTGGGGGGGGGGCCCATACACAGATACGCAGTATTTT.

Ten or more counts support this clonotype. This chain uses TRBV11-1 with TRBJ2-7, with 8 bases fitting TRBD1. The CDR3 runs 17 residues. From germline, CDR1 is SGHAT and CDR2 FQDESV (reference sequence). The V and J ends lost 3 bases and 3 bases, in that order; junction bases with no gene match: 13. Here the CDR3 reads CASSFPPGTGKVYEQYF. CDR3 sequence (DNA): TGTGCCAGCAGCTTCCCCCCCGGGACAGGAAAGGTCTACGAGCAGTACTTC.

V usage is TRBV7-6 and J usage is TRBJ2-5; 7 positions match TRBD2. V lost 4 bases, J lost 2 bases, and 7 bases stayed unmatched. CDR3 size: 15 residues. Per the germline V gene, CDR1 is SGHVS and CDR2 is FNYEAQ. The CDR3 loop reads CASSSRGEGQETQYF. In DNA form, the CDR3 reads TGTGCCAGCAGCTCCCGTGGGGAGGGGCAAGAGACCCAGTACTTC.

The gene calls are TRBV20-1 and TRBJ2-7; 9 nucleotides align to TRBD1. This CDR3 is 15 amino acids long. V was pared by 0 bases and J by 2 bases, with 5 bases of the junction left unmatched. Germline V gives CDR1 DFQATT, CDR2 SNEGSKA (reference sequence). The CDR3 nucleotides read TGCAGTGCTAGAGACGGGGACAGGGTTACCTACGAGCAGTACTTC. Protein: CSARDGDRVTYEQYF.

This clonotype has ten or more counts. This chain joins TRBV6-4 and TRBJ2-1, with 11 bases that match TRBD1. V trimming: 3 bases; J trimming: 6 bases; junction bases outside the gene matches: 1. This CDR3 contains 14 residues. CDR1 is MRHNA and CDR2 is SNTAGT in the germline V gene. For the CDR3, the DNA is TGTGCCAGCAGTGAGGGGACAGGGGGCAATGAGCAGTTCTTC. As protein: CASSEGTGGNEQFF.

The CDR3 coding sequence is TGCGCCAGCAGCGCTGGGGCCTCTGGGGCCAACGTCCTGACTTTC. Protein sequence: CASSAGASGANVLTF. The chain carries TRBV5-1 and TRBJ2-6; perhaps TRBD1 as D (5 bases). V was cut by 4 bases and J by 0 bases, with 8 bases left in between. This CDR3 spans 15 amino acids. The germline CDR1 and CDR2 sequences are SGHRS and YFSETQ.